One and the same sample provided the 30 T cell receptor beta chains below, sequenced in a study of blood T cell repertoires in COVID-19. Data came from immunoSEQ multiplex PCR; TCRdb stores just in-frame clones and leaves some out. The sample records under 350,000 clones, 75% to 90% being singletons. Sequencing was performed on peripheral blood. These receptors originate from a woman aged 70-85 years with acute or convalescent COVID-19.

Worth noting for this clone: The sample carries other DNA sequences with the same CDR3. V gene TRBV11-2 combines with J gene TRBJ1-4; no clear D. Germline loops: CDR1 SGHAT, CDR2 FQNNGV. V was cut by 1 base and J by 8 bases, with 8 bases left in between. This CDR3 is built from 13 residues. The CDR3 reads CASSLGGREKLFF. The CDR3 DNA reads as TGTGCCAGCAGCTTAGGAGGTAGAGAAAAACTGTTTTTT.

This rearrangement joins TRBV5-1 to TRBJ2-5; no firm D call. CDR3 length: 13 amino acids. The V end lost 2 bases, the J end lost 5 bases, and 10 bases lay between the germline ends. Per germline, CDR1 SGHRS and CDR2 YFSETQ. The DNA of the CDR3 is TGCGCCAGCAGCTTACGCCCTAGGGAGACCCAGTACTTC. Protein: CASSLRPRETQYF.

A word on this clone: The sample holds other DNA sequences that translate to the same CDR3. The CDR3 reads CASSTGQGANYGYTF. In nucleotides, the CDR3 is TGTGCCAGCAGCACAGGTCAGGGGGCTAACTATGGCTACACCTTC. The V call is TRBV5-4, the J call TRBJ1-2; 7 positions match TRBD1. Germline CDR1 and CDR2: SGHNT and YYREEE (reference sequence). V lost 4 bases to trimming and J lost 0 bases; unmatched junction nucleotides: 6. The CDR3 runs 15 residues.

The chain has TRBV19 and TRBJ2-1, with 10 bases fitting TRBD2. CDR3 length: 16 amino acids. Germline loops: CDR1 LNHDA, CDR2 SQIVND (reference sequence). The V gene end was trimmed by 3 bases and the J gene end by 7 bases; junction bases not matched to a gene: 9. The CDR3 DNA follows: TGTGCCAGTAGTATTGGCCCCAGACTAGCGGGTAATGAGCAGTTCTTC. Translated: CASSIGPRLAGNEQFF.

J is TRBJ2-2 and V is TRBV5-1, with a possible D match to TRBD2 (6 bases). The V gene lost 0 bases and the J gene lost 7 bases, with 13 bases spanning the gap. CDR3 size: 15 residues. Germline CDR1 and CDR2: SGHRS and YFSETQ. The CDR3 DNA follows: TGCGCCAGCAGCTTGGTAGGCGGGGCCGGCGGGGAGCTGTTTTTT. It encodes CASSLVGGAGGELFF. Variable domain in full (rest from reference TRBV5-1 and TRBJ2-2): KAGVTQTPRYLIKTRGQQVTLSCSPISGHRSVSWYQQTPGQGLQFLFEYFSETQRNKGNFPGRFSGRQFSNSRSEMNVSTLELGDSALYLCASSLVGGAGGELFFGEGSRLTVL.

The chain is built from TRBV19 and TRBJ1-2; D is possibly TRBD1 (5 bases). The CDR3 loop spans 15 amino acids. With 4 bases removed from V and 4 bases from J, the gap between germline ends came to 16 bases. CDR1 and CDR2 (germline): LNHDA, SQIVND (reference sequence). The CDR3 loop reads CASSTFLTDRYGYTF. The CDR3 nucleotides are TGTGCCAGTAGTACCTTCCTGACAGACCGCTATGGCTACACCTTC.

The chain couples TRBV10-1 to TRBJ2-3; 8 nucleotides line up with TRBD2. The trim removed 5 bases at V and 6 bases at J, leaving 10 bases unmatched. CDR1 and CDR2 from the germline V gene are WNHNN and SYGVQD (reference sequence). This CDR3 is built from 15 residues. CDR3 sequence reads: CASSPSGGPYDTQYF. The CDR3, as DNA: TGCGCCAGCAGTCCGAGCGGGGGCCCCTATGATACGCAGTATTTT.

The chain combines TRBV3-1 (or the pseudogene TRBV3-2) with TRBJ2-4; maybe TRBD2 (5 bases). The germline CDR1 and CDR2 sequences are LGHDT and YNNKEL (reference sequence). CDR3 length equals 13 residues. V gave up 3 bases and J gave up 5 bases, with 8 bases separating them. The DNA for the CDR3 is TGTGCCAGCAGCCAGCGGACTCAAAACATTCAGTACTTC. As protein: CASSQRTQNIQYF.

The chain joins TRBV5-4 to TRBJ1-3; 9 nucleotides match TRBD1. Germline-derived CDR1 and CDR2 are SGHNT and YYREEE (reference sequence). This CDR3 contains 16 residues. The junction had 9 bases not matched to a gene; V was cut back by 4 bases and J by 4 bases. CDR3 loop: CASSKLTGGRGNTIYF. The CDR3 region has the DNA TGTGCCAGCAGCAAATTGACAGGGGGTAGGGGAAACACCATATATTTT.

This chain connects TRBV28 to TRBJ2-3; D gene uncertain. V lost 6 bases to trimming and J lost 8 bases, with 12 bases between them. The CDR3 totals 12 residues. CDR1 and CDR2 (germline): MDHEN, SYDVKM. The CDR3 spells CASSQASITQYF. The CDR3 DNA reads as TGTGCCAGCAGCCAGGCGTCGATTACGCAGTATTTT.

This clone was picked up a small number of times. This chain links TRBV2 with TRBJ1-1, with D possibly being TRBD1 (6 bases). Per germline, CDR1 SNHLY and CDR2 FYNNEI. There are 13 residues in the CDR3. V lost 5 bases, J lost 8 bases, and 15 bases lay in between. CDR3 in DNA: TGTGCCAGCAGTTTTGGACAGTCGGGGGAAGCTTTCTTT. Translated, it gives CASSFGQSGEAFF.

This clone was seen a handful of times. This chain connects TRBV2 to TRBJ2-6, with a possible D match to TRBD2 (6 bases). Germline V gives CDR1 SNHLY, CDR2 FYNNEI. The CDR3 spans 14 residues. V was trimmed by 3 bases and J by 4 bases, leaving 7 bases between them. CDR3 sequence reads: CASSEGGGANVLTF. The CDR3 DNA reads as TGTGCCAGCAGTGAGGGAGGCGGGGCCAACGTCCTGACTTTC.

The J gene is TRBJ2-5, the V gene TRBV14, with 8 nucleotides matching TRBD2. The germline V gene encodes CDR1 SGHDN and CDR2 FVKESK. CDR3 length: 13 residues. V trimming: 4 bases; J trimming: 4 bases; junction bases outside the gene matches: 2. The CDR3 spells CASSPGGGETQYF. DNA for the CDR3: TGTGCCAGCAGCCCGGGGGGGGGAGAGACCCAGTACTTC.

The V and J genes are TRBV5-1 and TRBJ1-6, with a tentative D call TRBD1 (6 bases). The CDR3 runs to 14 residues. Trimming removed 4 bases from V and 11 bases from J, with 16 bases in between. CDR1 is SGHRS, CDR2 YFSETQ, per germline. This chain's CDR3 is CASSEIGDTTPLHF. CDR3 DNA sequence: TGCGCCAGCAGCGAGATAGGGGACACAACACCCCTCCACTTT. The full variable domain, its missing parts supplied by reference TRBV5-1 and TRBJ1-6, is KAGVTQTPRYLIKTRGQQVTLSCSPISGHRSVSWYQQTPGQGLQFLFEYFSETQRNKGNFPGRFSGRQFSNSRSEMNVSTLELGDSALYLCASSEIGDTTPLHFGNGTRLTVT.

This rearrangement joins TRBV5-1 to TRBJ2-2; a weak D match, TRBD1 (5 bases). The CDR3 loop spans 14 amino acids. Looked up from germline, CDR1 is SGHRS and CDR2 is YFSETQ. Trimming stripped 4 bases from V and 4 bases from J, with 11 bases between. For the CDR3, the DNA is TGCGCCAGCAGCCCCAGGGTGGGCACCGGGGAGCTGTTTTTT. Encoded protein: CASSPRVGTGELFF.

V usage is TRBV7-9 and J usage is TRBJ1-2, with a weak D call TRBD1 (5 bases). The germline V and J ends were trimmed by 0 bases and 4 bases, with 9 bases remaining between them. The CDR3 has 14 amino acids. Germline V gene lookup returns CDR1 SEHNR and CDR2 FQNEAQ (reference sequence). The CDR3 loop reads CASSLAGATYGYTF. CDR3 in DNA: TGTGCCAGCAGCTTAGCAGGGGCCACCTATGGCTACACCTTC.

The J gene is TRBJ2-1, the V gene TRBV3-1 (or the pseudogene TRBV3-2); D not certain. Per germline, CDR1 LGHDT and CDR2 YNNKEL (reference sequence). The CDR3 is 14 amino acids. V lost 3 bases and J 4 bases, leaving 10 bases between the germline ends. This CDR3 is CASSQIIGYNEQFF. The CDR3 DNA reads TGTGCCAGCAGCCAGATAATCGGTTACAATGAGCAGTTCTTC.

In its sample, this clone was seen once. V and J are TRBV7-9 and TRBJ1-2; D unresolved. The CDR3 is 13 residues long. V was shortened by 2 bases and J by 6 bases, with 10 bases between the two germline ends. Per germline, CDR1 SEHNR and CDR2 FQNEAQ (reference sequence). CDR3 sequence reads: CASSLTPSHGYTF. As DNA, the CDR3 is TGTGCCAGCAGCTTAACACCTTCCCATGGCTACACCTTC.

This chain links TRBV12-3 or TRBV12-4 with TRBJ2-1; perhaps TRBD1 as D (6 bases). V was cut by 8 bases and J by 8 bases, with 16 bases left in between. The CDR3 spans 13 residues. CDR3 in amino acids: CASGEGVRYEQFF. The DNA for the CDR3 is TGTGCCAGCGGCGAGGGGGTGCGCTATGAGCAGTTCTTC.

V and J are TRBV19 and TRBJ1-1, with D perhaps TRBD1 (5 bases). Looked up from germline, CDR1 is LNHDA and CDR2 is SQIVND (reference sequence). V shed 2 bases and J shed 0 bases, with 7 bases lying between them. This CDR3 region has 14 residues. CDR3 sequence: CASSITGVNTEAFF. The CDR3 DNA is TGTGCCAGTAGTATAACAGGAGTGAACACTGAAGCTTTCTTT.

This rearrangement joins TRBV18 to TRBJ1-3; D is perhaps TRBD1 (5 bases). The V gene's germline CDR1 is KGHSH and CDR2 LQKENI. V lost 0 bases, J lost 0 bases, and 18 bases lay in between. CDR3 length equals 19 residues. The chain's CDR3 is CASSPPNSAGHSSGNTIYF. Here the CDR3 DNA reads TGTGCCAGCTCACCACCGAACTCGGCAGGGCACAGCTCTGGAAACACCATATATTTT.

The chain combines TRBV5-4 with TRBJ1-4; TRBD1 agrees at 9 bases. Losses at the gene ends were 1 base for V and 8 bases for J; bases not matched to a gene: 3. The CDR3 runs 14 residues. Germline V lookup: CDR1 SGHNT, CDR2 YYREEE (reference sequence). The CDR3 sequence is CASSLKDRGEKLFF. CDR3 coding DNA: TGTGCCAGCAGCTTGAAGGACAGGGGAGAAAAACTGTTTTTT.

V usage is TRBV18 and J usage is TRBJ1-1, with D unresolved. This CDR3 spans 16 amino acids. V lost 8 bases, J lost 7 bases, and 26 bases lay in between. CDR1 KGHSH and CDR2 LQKENI come from the germline V gene. The CDR3 DNA reads as TGTGCCAGCCTCACCCCTTTAGGGTCGGCTGGAGGTGAAGCTTTCTTT. It codes for CASLTPLGSAGGEAFF. Full variable domain (rest looked up from reference TRBV18 and TRBJ1-1): NAGVMQNPRHLVRRRGQEARLRCSPMKGHSHVYWYRQLPEEGLKFMVYLQKENIIDESGMPKERFSAEFPKEGPSILRIQQVVRGDSAAYFCASLTPLGSAGGEAFFGQGTRLTVV.

In DNA, the CDR3 is TGTGCCAGCAGCTCGGGACTTCGCGGAAACACCATATATTTT. Translated, it gives CASSSGLRGNTIYF. V and J are TRBV6-5 and TRBJ1-3; a weak D match, TRBD1 (5 bases). V was trimmed by 6 bases and J by 4 bases, leaving 13 bases between them. Germline V gene sequence: CDR1 MNHEY, CDR2 SVGAGI. This CDR3 comprises 14 residues.

This rearrangement joins TRBV11-2 to TRBJ2-2, with 7 bases that match TRBD1. There are 19 residues in the CDR3. Germline lookup yields CDR1 SGHAT and CDR2 FQNNGV. With 2 bases clipped from V and 4 bases from J, the junction kept 16 bases outside the gene matches. This chain's CDR3 is CASSLRDSGSFRGTGELFF. As DNA, the CDR3 is TGTGCCAGCAGCTTAAGGGACAGTGGCTCTTTCCGAGGCACCGGGGAGCTGTTTTTT.

V is TRBV4-2 and J is TRBJ1-4; unclear D gene. Germline lookup yields CDR1 LGHNA and CDR2 YNFKEQ. The CDR3 is 14 amino acids. With 5 bases removed from V and 5 bases from J, the gap between germline ends came to 12 bases. CDR3 nucleotide sequence: TGTGCCAGCAGCGCCGGGGTCGGGAATGAAAAACTGTTTTTT. This gives the protein CASSAGVGNEKLFF.

This clone was counted between two and nine times. The chain carries TRBV5-4 and TRBJ1-2; D remains ambiguous. This CDR3 is 14 amino acids long. Trimming pared 0 bases from V and 3 bases from J, leaving 9 bases between. CDR1 is SGHNT and CDR2 is YYREEE in the germline V gene (reference sequence). CDR3 residues: CASSLGIGDYGYTF. In DNA form, the CDR3 reads TGTGCCAGCAGCTTGGGAATCGGGGACTATGGCTACACCTTC.

The chain links TRBV3-1 (or the pseudogene TRBV3-2) to TRBJ2-4, with 14 bases aligning to TRBD2. Looked up from germline, CDR1 is LGHDT and CDR2 is YNNKEL (reference sequence). V was pared by 3 bases and J by 0 bases, with 4 bases of the junction left unmatched. CDR3 length equals 18 residues. DNA for the CDR3: TGTGCCAGCAGCCAGACTAGCGGGGGGGTTGGAGCCAAAAACATTCAGTACTTC. This encodes CASSQTSGGVGAKNIQYF.

J is TRBJ1-2 and V is TRBV2; D is unresolved. Germline-derived CDR1 and CDR2 are SNHLY and FYNNEI. The CDR3 contains 11 residues. V lost 11 bases and J 8 bases, leaving 15 bases between the germline ends. As DNA, the CDR3 is TGTGCCGTTCAACTGGTGAGGGGCTACACCTTC. Translation: CAVQLVRGYTF.

The rearrangement links TRBV20-1 to TRBJ2-1; 8 positions agree with TRBD2. Germline trimming cut 3 bases from V and 8 bases from J; bases unmatched to any gene: 6. The germline V gene has CDR1 DFQATT and CDR2 SNEGSKA (reference sequence). The CDR3 is 13 residues long. The CDR3 is CSASQAGVDEQFF. The CDR3 nucleotides are TGCAGTGCTAGTCAAGCGGGGGTAGATGAGCAGTTCTTC.